This entry lists 8 T cell receptor beta chains sequenced from one sample in a study of shared clonotypes between healthy human individuals. Method: immunoSEQ multiplex PCR; TCRdb's copy keeps in-frame clones and lacks some. The sample includes 1,100,000 or so clones, 75% to 80% of them seen just once. Specimen: memory CD4+ T cells from PBMCs. Subset given: CD45RA-negative fraction. Receptor source: a man between 18 and 35 years old in good health. Some clones in this sample may be carry-over from other donors' samples.

About this clone: Other nucleotide sequences from this sample produce the same CDR3. This chain links TRBV5-1 with TRBJ1-1, with D tentatively TRBD1 (5 bases). The germline V gene has CDR1 SGHRS and CDR2 YFSETQ. With 0 bases removed from V and 4 bases from J, the gap between germline ends came to 13 bases. The CDR3 contains 15 residues. CDR3: CASSLAGGSGTEAFF. The CDR3 nucleotides are TGCGCCAGCAGCTTGGCCGGGGGGTCGGGCACTGAAGCTTTCTTT.

This clone was observed once. The genes are TRBV27 and TRBJ2-7; possible D gene TRBD2, 5 bases. CDR3 length equals 15 residues. The V end was cut by 5 bases, the J end by 0 bases, with 14 bases between. Germline V gene data show CDR1 as MNHEY and CDR2 as SMNVEV (reference sequence). CDR3 sequence reads: CASSRSGSSSYEQYF. In nucleotides, the CDR3 is TGTGCCAGCAGTCGGTCGGGATCCAGCTCCTACGAGCAGTACTTC.

The rearrangement links TRBV9 to TRBJ1-1; D call uncertain. The CDR3 has 13 residues. The V end was cut by 3 bases, the J end by 0 bases, with 6 bases between. From germline, CDR1 is SGDLS and CDR2 YYNGEE. The CDR3 region is CASSDRLNTEAFF. For the CDR3, the DNA is TGTGCCAGCAGCGATCGCCTGAACACTGAAGCTTTCTTT.

This sequence joins TRBV10-3 and TRBJ2-6; tentative D call: TRBD1 (5 bases). The V end was cut by 0 bases, the J end by 0 bases, with 12 bases between. CDR1 is ENHRY and CDR2 is SYGVKD in the germline V gene. The CDR3 extends over 18 amino acids. This CDR3 is CAISESQGLSSGANVLTF. Written as DNA, the CDR3 is TGTGCCATCAGTGAGTCGCAGGGTTTAAGCTCTGGGGCCAACGTCCTGACTTTC.

V usage is TRBV27 and J usage is TRBJ1-2, with TRBD1 identical over 7 bases. The length of the CDR3 is 14 residues. V was pared by 4 bases and J by 2 bases, with 4 bases of the junction left unmatched. From germline, CDR1 is MNHEY and CDR2 SMNVEV (reference sequence). The CDR3 spells CASSSWGQNYGYTF. DNA of the CDR3: TGTGCCAGCAGTTCCTGGGGACAGAACTATGGCTACACCTTC.

The DNA of the CDR3 is TGTGCCAGCAGCCAATCCGACAGGGGACCCTACGAGCAGTACTTC. Protein sequence: CASSQSDRGPYEQYF. The chain links TRBV14 to TRBJ2-7, with 8 bases lining up with TRBD1. The CDR3 sequence is 15 residues long. V shed 2 bases and J 2 bases; nucleotides not matched to a gene: 5. Germline CDR1 reads SGHDN; CDR2 reads FVKESK.

This rearrangement joins TRBV6-5 to TRBJ2-2; 7 positions match TRBD1. Per germline, CDR1 MNHEY and CDR2 SVGAGI. This CDR3 is 15 amino acids long. V lost 2 bases, J lost 6 bases, and 6 bases stayed unmatched. The CDR3 protein is CASSYSWTGPGELFF. The CDR3 nucleotides read TGTGCCAGCAGTTACAGTTGGACAGGACCCGGGGAGCTGTTTTTT.

This clone has more than one count but fewer than ten. The V and J genes are TRBV15 and TRBJ1-4; D perhaps matches TRBD1 (6 bases). Germline CDR1 is LNHNV and CDR2 is YYDKDF (reference sequence). With 3 bases removed from V and 7 bases from J, the gap between germline ends came to 18 bases. The CDR3 extends over 16 amino acids. The CDR3 DNA follows: TGTGCCACCAGCAGGACAGCCAGGGGCGGAGGTGAAAAACTGTTTTTT. Translation: CATSRTARGGGEKLFF.